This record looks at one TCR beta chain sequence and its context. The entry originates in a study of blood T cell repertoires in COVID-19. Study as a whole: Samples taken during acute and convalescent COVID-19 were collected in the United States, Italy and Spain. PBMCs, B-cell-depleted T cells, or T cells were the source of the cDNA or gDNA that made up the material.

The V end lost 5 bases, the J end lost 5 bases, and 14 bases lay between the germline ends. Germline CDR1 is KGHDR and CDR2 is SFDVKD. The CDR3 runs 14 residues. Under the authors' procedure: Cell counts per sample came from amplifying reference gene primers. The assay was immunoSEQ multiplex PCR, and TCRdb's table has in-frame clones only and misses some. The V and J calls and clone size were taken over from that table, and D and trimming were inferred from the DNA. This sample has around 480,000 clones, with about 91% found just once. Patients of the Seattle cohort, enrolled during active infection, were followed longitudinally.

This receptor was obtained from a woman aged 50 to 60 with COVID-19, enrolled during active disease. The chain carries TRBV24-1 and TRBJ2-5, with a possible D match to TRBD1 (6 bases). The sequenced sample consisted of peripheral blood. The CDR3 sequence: CATSVPGVLETQYF. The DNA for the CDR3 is TGTGCCACCAGTGTTCCAGGGGTCCTGGAGACCCAGTACTTC.